This paragraph covers one T cell receptor (beta chain) sequence. Its specificity is not known. The CDR3 is 15 residues long. Germline assignment: CDR1 MGHDK and CDR2 SYGVNS. Trimming removed 2 bases from V and 4 bases from J, with 14 bases in between. The data were taken from a study of T cells after yellow fever vaccination. Overall study findings and caveats: The secondary response was weaker but peaked faster, day 5 versus 15.

TCRdb redid the calling of the 5' RACE reads with MiXCR, one entry per CDR3 protein. The sample has about 150,000 distinct CDR3 sequences; roughly 6.4% are singletons. This receptor was taken from a man between 18 and 29 years old who received the YFV17D yellow fever vaccine. The sample in question was CD4+ T cells sorted from PBMCs, obtained on the day of the first yellow fever vaccination. V gene TRBV25-1 combines with J gene TRBJ1-2; D perhaps matches TRBD1 (6 bases). CDR3 DNA sequence: TGTGCCAGCAGTGAAGATGTGGGGGCGGGCTATGGCTACACCTTC. Amino acid sequence: CASSEDVGAGYGYTF.